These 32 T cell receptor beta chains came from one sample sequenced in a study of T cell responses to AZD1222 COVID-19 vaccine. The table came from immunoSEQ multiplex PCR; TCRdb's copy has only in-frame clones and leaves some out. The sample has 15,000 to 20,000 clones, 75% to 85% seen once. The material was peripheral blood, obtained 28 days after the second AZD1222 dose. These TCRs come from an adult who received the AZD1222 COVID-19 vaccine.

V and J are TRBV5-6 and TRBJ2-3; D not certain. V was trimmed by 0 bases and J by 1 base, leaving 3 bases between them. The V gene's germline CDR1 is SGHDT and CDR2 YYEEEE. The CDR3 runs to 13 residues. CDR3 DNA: TGTGCCAGCAGCTTGGACCGCACAGATACGCAGTATTTT. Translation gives CASSLDRTDTQYF.

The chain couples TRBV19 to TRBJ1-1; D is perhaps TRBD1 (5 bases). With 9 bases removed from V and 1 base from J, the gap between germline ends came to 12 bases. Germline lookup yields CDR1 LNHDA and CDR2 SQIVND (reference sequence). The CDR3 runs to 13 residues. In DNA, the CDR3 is TGTGCCAGCAAAACGCAGGGGAACACTGAAGCTTTCTTT. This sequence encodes CASKTQGNTEAFF.

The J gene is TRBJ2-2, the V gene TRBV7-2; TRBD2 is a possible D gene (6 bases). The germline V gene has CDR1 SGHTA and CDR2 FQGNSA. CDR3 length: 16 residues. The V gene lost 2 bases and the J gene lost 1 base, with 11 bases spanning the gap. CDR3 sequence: CASSLYGTGNTGELFF. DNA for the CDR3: TGTGCCAGCAGCTTATATGGGACTGGGAACACCGGGGAGCTGTTTTTT.

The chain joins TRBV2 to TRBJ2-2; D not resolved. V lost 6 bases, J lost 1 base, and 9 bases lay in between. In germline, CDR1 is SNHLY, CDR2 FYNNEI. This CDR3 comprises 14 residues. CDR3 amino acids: CASRAYENTGELFF. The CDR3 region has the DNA TGTGCCAGCAGAGCCTACGAGAACACCGGGGAGCTGTTTTTT. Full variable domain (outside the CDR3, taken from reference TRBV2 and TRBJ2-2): EPEVTQTPSHQVTQMGQEVILRCVPISNHLYFYWYRQILGQKVEFLVSFYNNEISEKSEIFDDQFSVERPDGSNFTLKIRSTKLEDSAMYFCASRAYENTGELFFGEGSRLTVL.

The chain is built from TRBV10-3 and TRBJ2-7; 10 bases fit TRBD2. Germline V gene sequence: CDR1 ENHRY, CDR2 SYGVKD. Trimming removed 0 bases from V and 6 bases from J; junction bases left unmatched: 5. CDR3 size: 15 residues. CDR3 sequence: CAISESASGSAEQYF. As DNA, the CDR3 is TGTGCCATCAGTGAGTCAGCTAGCGGGAGTGCCGAGCAGTACTTC.

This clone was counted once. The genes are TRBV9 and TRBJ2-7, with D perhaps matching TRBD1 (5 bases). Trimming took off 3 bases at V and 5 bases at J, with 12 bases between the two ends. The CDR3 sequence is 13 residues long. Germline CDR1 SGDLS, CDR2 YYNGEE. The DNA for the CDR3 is TGTGCCAGCAGCGCAGACCCGACAGACGAGCAGTACTTC. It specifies CASSADPTDEQYF.

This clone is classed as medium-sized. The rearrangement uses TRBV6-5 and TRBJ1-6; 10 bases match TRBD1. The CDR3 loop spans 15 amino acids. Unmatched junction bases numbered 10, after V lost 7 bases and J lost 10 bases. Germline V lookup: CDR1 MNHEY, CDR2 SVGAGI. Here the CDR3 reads CASTTGQGFRSPLHF. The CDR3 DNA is TGTGCCAGCACCACGGGACAGGGGTTTCGGTCACCCCTCCACTTT.

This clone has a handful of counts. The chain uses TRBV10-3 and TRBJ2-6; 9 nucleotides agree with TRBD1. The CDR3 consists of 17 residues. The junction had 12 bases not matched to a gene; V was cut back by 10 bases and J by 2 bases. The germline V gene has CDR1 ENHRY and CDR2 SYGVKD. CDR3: CASQETGGQTGANVLTF. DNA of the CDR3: TGTGCCAGCCAAGAGACAGGGGGTCAGACTGGGGCCAACGTCCTGACTTTC.

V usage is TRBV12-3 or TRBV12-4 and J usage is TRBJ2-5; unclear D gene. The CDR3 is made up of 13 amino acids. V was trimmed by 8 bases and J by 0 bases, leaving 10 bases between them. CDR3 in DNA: TGTGCCAGCGGTGAGGTCCACCAAGAGACCCAGTACTTC. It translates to CASGEVHQETQYF.

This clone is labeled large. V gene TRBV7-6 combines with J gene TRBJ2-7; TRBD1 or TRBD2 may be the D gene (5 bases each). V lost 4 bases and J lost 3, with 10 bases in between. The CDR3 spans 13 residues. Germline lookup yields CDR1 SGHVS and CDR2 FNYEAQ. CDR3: CASSSGPNYEQYF. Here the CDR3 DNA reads TGTGCCAGCAGCTCGGGACCTAACTACGAGCAGTACTTC.

The CDR3 DNA sequence: TGTGCCAGCAGGGACCGACAAGAAGCTAACTATGGCTACACCTTC. Translated, it gives CASRDRQEANYGYTF. The rearrangement uses TRBV25-1 and TRBJ1-2, with D uncertain. The CDR3 consists of 15 residues. Germline V gives CDR1 MGHDK, CDR2 SYGVNS. V shed 6 bases and J shed 0 bases, with 14 bases lying between them.

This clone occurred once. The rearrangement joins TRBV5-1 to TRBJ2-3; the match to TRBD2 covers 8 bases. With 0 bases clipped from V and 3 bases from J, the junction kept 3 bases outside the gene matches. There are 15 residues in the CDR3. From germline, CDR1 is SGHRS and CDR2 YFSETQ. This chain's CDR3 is CASSLELAVTDTQYF. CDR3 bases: TGCGCCAGCAGCTTGGAACTAGCGGTAACAGATACGCAGTATTTT. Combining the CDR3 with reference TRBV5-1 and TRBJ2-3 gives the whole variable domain KAGVTQTPRYLIKTRGQQVTLSCSPISGHRSVSWYQQTPGQGLQFLFEYFSETQRNKGNFPGRFSGRQFSNSRSEMNVSTLELGDSALYLCASSLELAVTDTQYFGPGTRLTVL.

The CDR3 nucleotides are TGTGCCAGTAGTGCTCTCACGACTTATTACAATGAGCAGTTCTTC. This translates into CASSALTTYYNEQFF. The chain is built from TRBV19 and TRBJ2-1; D unclear. V was shortened by 5 bases and J by 4 bases, with 15 bases between the two germline ends. The V gene's germline CDR1 is LNHDA and CDR2 SQIVND (reference sequence). The CDR3 sequence is 15 residues long.

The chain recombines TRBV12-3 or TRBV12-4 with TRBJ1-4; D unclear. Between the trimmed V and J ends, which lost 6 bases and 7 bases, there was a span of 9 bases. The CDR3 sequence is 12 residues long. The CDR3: CASSPQSEKLFF. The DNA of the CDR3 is TGTGCCAGCAGCCCGCAGAGTGAAAAACTGTTTTTT.

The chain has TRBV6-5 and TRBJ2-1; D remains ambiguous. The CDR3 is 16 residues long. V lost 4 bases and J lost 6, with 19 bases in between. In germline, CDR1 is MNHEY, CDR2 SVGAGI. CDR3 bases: TGTGCCAGCAGTTCCCCGGAGTGGGCGCGCGGCAATGAGCAGTTCTTC. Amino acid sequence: CASSSPEWARGNEQFF.

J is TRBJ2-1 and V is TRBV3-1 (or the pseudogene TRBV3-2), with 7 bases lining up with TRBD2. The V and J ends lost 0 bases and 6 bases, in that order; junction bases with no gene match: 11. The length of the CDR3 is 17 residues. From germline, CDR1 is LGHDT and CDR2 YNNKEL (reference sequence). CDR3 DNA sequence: TGTGCCAGCAGCCAAGACCTTAGCGGAGGGGAGGGCAATGAGCAGTTCTTC. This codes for CASSQDLSGGEGNEQFF.

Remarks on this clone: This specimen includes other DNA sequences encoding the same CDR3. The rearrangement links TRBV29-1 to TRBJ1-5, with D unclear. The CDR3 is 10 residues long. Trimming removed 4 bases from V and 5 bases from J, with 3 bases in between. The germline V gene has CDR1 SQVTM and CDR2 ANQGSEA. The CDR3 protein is CSVGDQPQHF. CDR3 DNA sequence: TGCAGCGTTGGGGATCAGCCCCAGCATTTT.

For the CDR3, the DNA is TGTGCCAGCAGTTACTCGGGTCTTGAAGCTTTCTTT. Its protein product is CASSYSGLEAFF. The chain has TRBV6-5 and TRBJ1-1; the D is unclear. Trimming cost V 0 bases and J 7 bases, with 6 bases left between them. This CDR3 region has 12 residues. Germline CDR1 is MNHEY and CDR2 is SVGAGI.

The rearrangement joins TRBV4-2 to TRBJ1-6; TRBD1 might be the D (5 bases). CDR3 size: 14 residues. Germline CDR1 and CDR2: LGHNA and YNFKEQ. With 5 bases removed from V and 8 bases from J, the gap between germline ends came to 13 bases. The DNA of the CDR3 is TGTGCCAGCAGCTCTCCCGGGACTGATTCACCCCTCCACTTT. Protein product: CASSSPGTDSPLHF.

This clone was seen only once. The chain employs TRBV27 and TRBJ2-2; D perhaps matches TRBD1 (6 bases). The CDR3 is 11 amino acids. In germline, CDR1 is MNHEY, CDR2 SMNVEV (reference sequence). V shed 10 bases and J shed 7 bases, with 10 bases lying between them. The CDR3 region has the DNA TGTGCCATCAGGGGCAACGGGGAGCTGTTTTTT. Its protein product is CAIRGNGELFF.

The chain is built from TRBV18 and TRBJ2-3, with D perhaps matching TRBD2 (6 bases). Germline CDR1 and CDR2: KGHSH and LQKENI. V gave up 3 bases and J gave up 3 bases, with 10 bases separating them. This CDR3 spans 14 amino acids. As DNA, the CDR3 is TGTGCCAGCTCACCGTCGAGCGGGACAGATACGCAGTATTTT. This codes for CASSPSSGTDTQYF.

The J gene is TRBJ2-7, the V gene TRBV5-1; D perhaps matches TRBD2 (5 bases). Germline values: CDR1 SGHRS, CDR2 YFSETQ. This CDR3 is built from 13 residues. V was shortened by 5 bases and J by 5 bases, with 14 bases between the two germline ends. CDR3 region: CASSRGGSNEQYF. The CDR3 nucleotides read TGCGCCAGCAGTCGTGGAGGTTCCAACGAGCAGTACTTC.

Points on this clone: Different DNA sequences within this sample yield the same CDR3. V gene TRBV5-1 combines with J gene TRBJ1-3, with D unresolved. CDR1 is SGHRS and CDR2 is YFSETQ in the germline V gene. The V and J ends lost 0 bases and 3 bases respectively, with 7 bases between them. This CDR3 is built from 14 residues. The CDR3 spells CASSLAQDGNTIYF. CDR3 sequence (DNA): TGCGCCAGCAGCTTGGCACAAGATGGAAACACCATATATTTT.

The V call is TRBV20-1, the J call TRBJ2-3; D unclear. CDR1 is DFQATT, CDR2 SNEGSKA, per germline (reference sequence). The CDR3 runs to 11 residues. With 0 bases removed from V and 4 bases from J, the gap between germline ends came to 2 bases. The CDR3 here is CSAREPDTQYF. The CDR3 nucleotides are TGCAGTGCTAGAGAGCCAGATACGCAGTATTTT.

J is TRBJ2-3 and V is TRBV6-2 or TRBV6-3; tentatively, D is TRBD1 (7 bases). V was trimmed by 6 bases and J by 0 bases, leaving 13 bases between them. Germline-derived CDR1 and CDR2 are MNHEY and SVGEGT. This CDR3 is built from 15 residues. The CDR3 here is CASSRQGGSTDTQYF. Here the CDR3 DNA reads TGTGCCAGCAGCAGGCAGGGGGGAAGCACAGATACGCAGTATTTT.

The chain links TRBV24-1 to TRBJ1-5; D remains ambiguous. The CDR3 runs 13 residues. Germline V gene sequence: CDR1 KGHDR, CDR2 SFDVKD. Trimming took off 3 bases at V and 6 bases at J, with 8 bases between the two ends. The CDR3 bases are TGTGCCACCAGTGATCGGGCAGGTCAGCCCCAGCATTTT. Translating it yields CATSDRAGQPQHF.

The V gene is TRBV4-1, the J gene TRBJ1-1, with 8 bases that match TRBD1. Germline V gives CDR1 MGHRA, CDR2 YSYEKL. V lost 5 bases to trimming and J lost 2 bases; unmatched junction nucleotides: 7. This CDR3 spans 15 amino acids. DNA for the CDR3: TGCGCCAGCAGCAACCCCAGGGGGCGAAACACTGAAGCTTTCTTT. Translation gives CASSNPRGRNTEAFF.

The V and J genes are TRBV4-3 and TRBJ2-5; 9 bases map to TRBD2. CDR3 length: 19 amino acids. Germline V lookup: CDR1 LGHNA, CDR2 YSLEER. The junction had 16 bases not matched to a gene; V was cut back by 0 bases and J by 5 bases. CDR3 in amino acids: CASSQDLAAGGPSIETQYF. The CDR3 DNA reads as TGCGCCAGCAGCCAAGATCTTGCCGCGGGGGGGCCTTCCATTGAGACCCAGTACTTC.

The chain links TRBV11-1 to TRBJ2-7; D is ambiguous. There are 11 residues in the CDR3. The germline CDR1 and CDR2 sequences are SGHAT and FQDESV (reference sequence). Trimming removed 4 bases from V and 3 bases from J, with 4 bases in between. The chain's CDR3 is CASSSYYEQYF. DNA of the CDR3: TGTGCCAGCAGCTCCTACTACGAGCAGTACTTC.

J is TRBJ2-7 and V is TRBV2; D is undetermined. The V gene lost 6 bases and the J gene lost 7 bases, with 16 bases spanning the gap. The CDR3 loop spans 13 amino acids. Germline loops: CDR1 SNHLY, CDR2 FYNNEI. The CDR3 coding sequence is TGTGCCAGCAGCCAAGACGCAGTTCAGGAGCAGTACTTC. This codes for CASSQDAVQEQYF.

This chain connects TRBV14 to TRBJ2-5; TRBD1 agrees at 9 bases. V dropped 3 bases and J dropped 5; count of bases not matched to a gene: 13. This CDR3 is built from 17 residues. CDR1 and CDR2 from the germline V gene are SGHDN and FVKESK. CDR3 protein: CASSHRRGGQGLETQYF. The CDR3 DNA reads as TGTGCCAGCAGCCACCGCCGAGGAGGACAGGGGCTCGAGACCCAGTACTTC.

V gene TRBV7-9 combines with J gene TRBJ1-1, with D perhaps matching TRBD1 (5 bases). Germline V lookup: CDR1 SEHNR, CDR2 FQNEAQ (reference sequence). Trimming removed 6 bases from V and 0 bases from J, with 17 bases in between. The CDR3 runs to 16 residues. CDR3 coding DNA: TGTGCCAGCAGACGCGGGACTGTGTATATGAACACTGAAGCTTTCTTT. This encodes CASRRGTVYMNTEAFF.